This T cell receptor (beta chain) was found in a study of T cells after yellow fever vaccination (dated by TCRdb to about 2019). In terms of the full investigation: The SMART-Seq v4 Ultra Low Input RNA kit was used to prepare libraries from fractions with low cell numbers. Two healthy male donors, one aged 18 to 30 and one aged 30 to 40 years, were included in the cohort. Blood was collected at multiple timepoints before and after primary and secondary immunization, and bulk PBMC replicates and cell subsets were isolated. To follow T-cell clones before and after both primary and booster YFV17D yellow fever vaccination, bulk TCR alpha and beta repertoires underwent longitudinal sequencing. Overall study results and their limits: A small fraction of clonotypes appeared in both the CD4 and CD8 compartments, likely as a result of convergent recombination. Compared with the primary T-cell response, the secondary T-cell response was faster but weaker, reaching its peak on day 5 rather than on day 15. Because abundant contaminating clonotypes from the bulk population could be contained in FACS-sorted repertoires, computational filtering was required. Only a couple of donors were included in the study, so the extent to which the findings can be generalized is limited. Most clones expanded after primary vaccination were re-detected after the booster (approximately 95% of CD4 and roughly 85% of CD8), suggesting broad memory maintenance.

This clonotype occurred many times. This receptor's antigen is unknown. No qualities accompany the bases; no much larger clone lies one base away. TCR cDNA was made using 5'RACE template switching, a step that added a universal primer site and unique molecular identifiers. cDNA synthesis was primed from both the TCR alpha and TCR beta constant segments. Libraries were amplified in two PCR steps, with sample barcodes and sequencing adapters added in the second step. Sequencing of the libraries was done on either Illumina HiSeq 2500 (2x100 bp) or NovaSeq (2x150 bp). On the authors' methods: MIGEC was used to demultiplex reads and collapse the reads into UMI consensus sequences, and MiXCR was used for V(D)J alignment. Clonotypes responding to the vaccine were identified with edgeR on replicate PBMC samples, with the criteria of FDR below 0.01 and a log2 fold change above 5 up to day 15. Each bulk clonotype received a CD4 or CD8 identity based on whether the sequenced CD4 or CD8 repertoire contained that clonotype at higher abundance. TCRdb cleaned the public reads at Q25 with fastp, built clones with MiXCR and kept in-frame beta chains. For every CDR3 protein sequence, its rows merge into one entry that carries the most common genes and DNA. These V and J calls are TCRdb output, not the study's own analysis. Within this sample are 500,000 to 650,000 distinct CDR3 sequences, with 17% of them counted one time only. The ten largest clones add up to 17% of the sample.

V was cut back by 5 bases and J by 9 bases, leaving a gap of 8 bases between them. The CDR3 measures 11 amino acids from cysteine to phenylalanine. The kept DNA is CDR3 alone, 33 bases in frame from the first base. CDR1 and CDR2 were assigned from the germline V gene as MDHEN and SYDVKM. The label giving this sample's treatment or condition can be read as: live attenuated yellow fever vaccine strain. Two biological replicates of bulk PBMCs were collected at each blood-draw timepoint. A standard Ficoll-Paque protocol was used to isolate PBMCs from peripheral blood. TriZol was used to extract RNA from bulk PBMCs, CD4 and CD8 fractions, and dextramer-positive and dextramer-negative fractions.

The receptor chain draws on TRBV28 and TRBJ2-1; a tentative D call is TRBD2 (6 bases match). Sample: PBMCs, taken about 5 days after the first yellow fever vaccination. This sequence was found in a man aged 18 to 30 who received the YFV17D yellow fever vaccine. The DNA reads TGTGCCAGCAGTGTGGGGGGTGAGCAGTTCTTC. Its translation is CASSVGGEQFF.